These T cell receptor beta chains were read from a single sample in a study of cytotoxic CD8 clonotypes in ibrutinib-treated CLL. Produced via immunoSEQ multiplex PCR; TCRdb's table is partial and in-frame only. The data contain about 130,000 clones, 79% of them singletons. Sample: PBMCs, taken after 12 months of ibrutinib treatment. These receptors all come from a human donor with chronic lymphocytic leukemia. The CDR3 runs from the conserved cysteine through the conserved F or W. A D gene is named only where the DNA matches it firmly. Clone size, where shown, is once, few, many, or a class for clones that have expanded.

D gene | J gene | V gene | clone size | CDR3 protein | CDR3 DNA
NA | TRBJ2-3 | TRBV6-5 | NA | CASKQDRNTDTQYF | TGTGCCAGTAAACAGGATCGAAACACAGATACGCAGTATTTT
TRBD1 | TRBJ1-2 | TRBV7-8 | NA | CASSQATGEDGYTF | TGTGCCAGCAGCCAAGCCACAGGGGAGGATGGCTACACCTTC
NA | TRBJ2-7 | TRBV4-2 | NA | CASSPTGGQGGTYEQYF | TGTGCCAGCAGCCCTACCGGCGGTCAGGGAGGTACCTACGAGCAGTACTTC
NA | TRBJ2-5 | TRBV2 | few | CASILSASYGAQYF | TGTGCCAGCATTTTAAGTGCTTCTTATGGGGCCCAGTACTTC
TRBD2 | TRBJ2-1 | TRBV4-1 | NA | CASSHQAGVSSYNEQFF | TGCGCCAGCAGCCACCAAGCGGGAGTGAGCTCCTACAATGAGCAGTTCTTC
NA | TRBJ1-2 | TRBV6-1 | NA | CASSEIDYGYTF | TGTGCCAGCAGTGAAATAGATTATGGCTACACCTTC
NA | TRBJ1-6 | TRBV27 | NA | CASSYSTESSYNSPLHF | TGTGCCAGCAGTTACTCGACAGAGAGCTCCTATAATTCACCCCTCCACTTT
NA | TRBJ2-2 | TRBV6-6 | NA | CASSPSAYTGELFF | TGTGCCAGCAGCCCATCCGCTTACACCGGGGAGCTGTTTTTT
NA | TRBJ1-1 | TRBV29-1 | once | CSVDPSGQNTEAFF | TGCAGCGTTGATCCCTCGGGACAGAACACTGAAGCTTTCTTT
NA | TRBJ2-3 | TRBV7-3 | NA | CASRGSDTQYF | TGTGCCAGCAGGGGTTCAGATACGCAGTATTTT
TRBD2 | TRBJ2-7 | TRBV5-4 | NA | CASSLDGLAGTYEQYF | TGTGCCAGCAGCTTGGATGGTCTAGCGGGGACCTACGAGCAGTACTTC
TRBD2 | TRBJ2-7 | TRBV11-2 | few | CASSPREVAGLYEQYF | TGTGCCAGCAGCCCCCGGGAGGTCGCGGGACTTTACGAGCAGTACTTC
NA | TRBJ2-1 | TRBV18 | NA | CASRGIDEQFF | TGTGCCAGCCGGGGGATCGATGAGCAGTTCTTC
NA | TRBJ2-2 | TRBV7-6 | NA | CASSLERLENTGELFF | TGTGCCAGCAGCTTAGAGAGACTAGAGAACACCGGGGAGCTGTTTTTT
NA | TRBJ1-4 | TRBV6-1 | NA | CASSGPPAGNEKLFF | TGTGCCAGCAGTGGTCCCCCGGCAGGGAATGAAAAACTGTTTTTT
NA | TRBJ1-3 | TRBV7-3 | NA | CASSLTSQGGGNTIYF | TGTGCCAGCAGCTTAACGAGCCAGGGAGGTGGAAACACCATATATTTT
NA | TRBJ1-2 | TRBV29-1 | NA | CSVEDLAGQLGGYTF | TGCAGCGTTGAAGACCTAGCCGGACAGTTGGGTGGCTACACCTTC
TRBD1 | TRBJ2-7 | TRBV5-1 | NA | CASSSQRTGYLLGPDEQYF | TGCGCCAGCAGCTCTCAGAGGACAGGGTATTTATTGGGGCCTGACGAGCAGTACTTC
TRBD2 | TRBJ2-3 | TRBV28 | NA | CASVQSGRDTQYF | TGTGCCAGCGTACAGAGCGGGAGGGATACGCAGTATTTT
NA | TRBJ2-2 | TRBV5-6 | NA | CASSLTTGELFF | TGTGCCAGCAGCCTGACCACCGGGGAGCTGTTTTTT
NA | TRBJ1-2 | TRBV19 | few | CATRVGNYGYTF | TGTGCCACCCGGGTGGGAAACTATGGCTACACCTTC
TRBD2 | TRBJ2-1 | TRBV9 | NA | CASSVGSGTYNEQFF | TGTGCCAGCAGCGTAGGGAGCGGGACCTACAATGAGCAGTTCTTC
NA | TRBJ2-3 | TRBV7-9 | NA | CAIRPARGSTDTQYF | TGTGCCATTCGGCCGGCGCGTGGCAGCACAGATACGCAGTATTTT
NA | TRBJ1-1 | TRBV28 | few | CASSLTQASTEAFF | TGTGCCAGCAGTTTGACGCAGGCAAGCACTGAAGCTTTCTTT
TRBD1 | TRBJ2-7 | TRBV27 | NA | CASSFKGDSAYEQYF | TGTGCCAGCAGTTTTAAAGGGGACAGCGCCTACGAGCAGTACTTC
NA | TRBJ2-2 | TRBV18 | NA | CASSPPVRDWDTGELFF | TGTGCCAGCTCACCACCGGTGCGGGATTGGGACACCGGGGAGCTGTTTTTT
NA | TRBJ2-1 | TRBV11-2 | NA | CASSLGDTSYNEQFF | TGTGCCAGCAGCTTAGGAGACACCAGCTACAATGAGCAGTTCTTC
TRBD2 | TRBJ2-3 | TRBV11-3 | NA | CASSLGTSGTDTQYF | TGTGCCAGCAGCTTAGGCACTAGCGGCACAGATACGCAGTATTTT
TRBD2 | TRBJ2-5 | TRBV28 | NA | CVTGGREGYQETQYF | TGTGTAACTGGCGGGAGAGAAGGGTACCAAGAGACCCAGTACTTC
TRBD1 | TRBJ1-1 | TRBV5-1 | NA | CASSLPGQVNTEAFF | TGCGCCAGCAGCTTGCCGGGACAGGTAAACACTGAAGCTTTCTTT
NA | TRBJ2-6 | TRBV19 | NA | CAIKEGASGANVLTF | TGTGCCATCAAGGAGGGAGCTTCTGGGGCCAACGTCCTGACTTTC
NA | TRBJ2-7 | TRBV19 | few | CASSPSRMWDEQYF | TGTGCCAGTAGTCCCTCCCGAATGTGGGACGAGCAGTACTTC
NA | TRBJ2-3 | TRBV5-4 | NA | CASSLTTGASGDTQYF | TGTGCCAGCAGCTTAACCACAGGGGCCAGCGGGGATACGCAGTATTTT
NA | TRBJ2-3 | TRBV12-5 | NA | CASGPPRAERADTQYF | TGTGCTAGTGGTCCCCCCCGAGCGGAGAGGGCAGATACGCAGTATTTT
TRBD1 | TRBJ2-6 | TRBV7-2 | NA | CASKQDRSGANVLTF | TGTGCCAGCAAACAGGACAGGTCTGGGGCCAACGTCCTGACTTTC
NA | TRBJ1-4 | TRBV9 | NA | CASSPGTMGEKLFF | TGTGCCAGCAGCCCCGGGACAATGGGCGAAAAACTGTTTTTT
TRBD1 | TRBJ2-7 | TRBV28 | NA | CASSSNRRPRQGRLREQYF | TGTGCCAGCAGTTCAAACCGAAGACCTAGACAGGGGCGCCTGCGCGAGCAGTACTTC